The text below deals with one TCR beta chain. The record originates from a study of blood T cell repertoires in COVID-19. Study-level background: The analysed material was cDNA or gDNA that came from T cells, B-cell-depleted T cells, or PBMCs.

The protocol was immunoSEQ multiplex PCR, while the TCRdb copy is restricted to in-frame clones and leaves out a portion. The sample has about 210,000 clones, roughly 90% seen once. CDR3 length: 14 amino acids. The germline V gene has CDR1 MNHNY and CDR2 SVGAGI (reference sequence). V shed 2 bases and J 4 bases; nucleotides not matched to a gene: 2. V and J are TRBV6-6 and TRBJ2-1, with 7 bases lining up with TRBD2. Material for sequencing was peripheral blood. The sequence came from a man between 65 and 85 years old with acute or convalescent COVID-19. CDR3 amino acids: CASSYVAGYNEQFF. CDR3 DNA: TGTGCCAGCAGTTACGTAGCGGGTTACAATGAGCAGTTCTTC.